This T cell receptor (beta chain) is drawn from a study of blood T cell repertoires in COVID-19. Study in general: The analysed material was cDNA or gDNA that came from T cells, B-cell-depleted T cells, or PBMCs.

Sequencing used immunoSEQ multiplex PCR; TCRdb keeps in-frame clones, though not all of them. Here the sample spans some 59,000 clones, 80% to 90% being singletons. The TCR sequence derives from a man aged 55 to 70 with acute or convalescent COVID-19. Material: peripheral blood.

In nucleotides, the CDR3 is TGTGCCAGTAGTCTCCAGGGGGCGCCGAGAACAGATACGCAGTATTTT. Its translation is CASSLQGAPRTDTQYF. The chain recombines TRBV19 with TRBJ2-3, with 8 bases that match TRBD1. Germline assignment: CDR1 LNHDA and CDR2 SQIVND (reference sequence). V was clipped by 5 bases and J by 3 bases; unmatched bases: 10. The CDR3 covers 16 residues.